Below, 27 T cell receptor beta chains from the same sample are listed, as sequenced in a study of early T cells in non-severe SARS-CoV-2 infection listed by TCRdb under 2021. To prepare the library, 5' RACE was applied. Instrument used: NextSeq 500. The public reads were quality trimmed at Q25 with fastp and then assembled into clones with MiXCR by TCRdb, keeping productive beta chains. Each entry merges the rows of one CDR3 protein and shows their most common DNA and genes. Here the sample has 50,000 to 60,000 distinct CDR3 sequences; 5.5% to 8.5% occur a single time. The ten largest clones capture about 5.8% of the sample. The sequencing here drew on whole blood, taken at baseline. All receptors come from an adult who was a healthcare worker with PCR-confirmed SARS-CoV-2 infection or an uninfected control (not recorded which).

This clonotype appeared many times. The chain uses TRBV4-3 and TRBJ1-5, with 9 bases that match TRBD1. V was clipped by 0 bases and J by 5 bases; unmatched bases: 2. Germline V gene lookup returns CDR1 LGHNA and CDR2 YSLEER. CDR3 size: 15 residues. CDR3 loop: CASSQDGTGYQPQHF. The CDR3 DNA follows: TGCGCCAGCAGCCAAGATGGGACAGGGTATCAGCCCCAGCATTTT.

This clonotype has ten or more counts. CDR3 nucleotide sequence: TGCAGTGCTAGCCAAGGGAGAGATACGCAGTATTTT. Its protein is CSASQGRDTQYF. V and J are TRBV20-1 and TRBJ2-3, with D maybe TRBD2 (5 bases). Trimming shortened V by 3 bases and J by 5 bases, and 9 bases separated the two germline ends. The CDR3 consists of 12 residues. The V gene's germline CDR1 is DFQATT and CDR2 SNEGSKA (reference sequence).

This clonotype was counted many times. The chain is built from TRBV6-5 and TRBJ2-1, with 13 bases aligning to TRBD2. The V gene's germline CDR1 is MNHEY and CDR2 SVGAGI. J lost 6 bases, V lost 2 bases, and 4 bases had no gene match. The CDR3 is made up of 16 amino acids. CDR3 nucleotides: TGTGCCAGCAGTTACGGACTAGCGGGGGTACGCAATGAGCAGTTCTTC. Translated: CASSYGLAGVRNEQFF.

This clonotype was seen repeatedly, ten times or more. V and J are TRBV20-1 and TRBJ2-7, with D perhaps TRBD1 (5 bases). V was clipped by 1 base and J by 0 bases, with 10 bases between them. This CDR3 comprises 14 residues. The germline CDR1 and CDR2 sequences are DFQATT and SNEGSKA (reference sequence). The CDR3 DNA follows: TGCAGTGCTAGAGGGGGCCGAAACTCCTACGAGCAGTACTTC. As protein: CSARGGRNSYEQYF.

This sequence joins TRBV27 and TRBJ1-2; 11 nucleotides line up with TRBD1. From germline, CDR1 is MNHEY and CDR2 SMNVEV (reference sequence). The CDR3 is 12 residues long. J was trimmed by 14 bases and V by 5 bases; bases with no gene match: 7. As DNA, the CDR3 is TGTGCCAGCAGTACCCGGGACAGGGGGATGACCTTC. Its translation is CASSTRDRGMTF.

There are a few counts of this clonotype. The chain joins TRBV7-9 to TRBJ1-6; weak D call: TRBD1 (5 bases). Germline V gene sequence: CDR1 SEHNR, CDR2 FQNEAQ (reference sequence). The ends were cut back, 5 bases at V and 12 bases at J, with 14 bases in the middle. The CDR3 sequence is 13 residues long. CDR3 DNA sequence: TGTGCCAGCAGCGCCGACAGAGGATTACCCCTCCACTTT. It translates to CASSADRGLPLHF. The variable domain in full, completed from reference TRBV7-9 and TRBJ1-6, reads DTGVSQNPRHKITKRGQNVTFRCDPISEHNRLYWYRQTLGQGPEFLTYFQNEAQLEKSRLLSDRFSAERPKGSFSTLEIQRTEQGDSAMYLCASSADRGLPLHFGNGTRLTVT.

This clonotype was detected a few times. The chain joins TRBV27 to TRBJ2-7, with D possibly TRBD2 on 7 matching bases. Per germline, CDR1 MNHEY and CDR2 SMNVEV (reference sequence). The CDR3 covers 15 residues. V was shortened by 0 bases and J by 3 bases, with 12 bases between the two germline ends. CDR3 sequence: CASSLSTGGVYEQYF. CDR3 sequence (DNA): TGTGCCAGCAGTTTATCGACGGGGGGCGTCTACGAGCAGTACTTC.

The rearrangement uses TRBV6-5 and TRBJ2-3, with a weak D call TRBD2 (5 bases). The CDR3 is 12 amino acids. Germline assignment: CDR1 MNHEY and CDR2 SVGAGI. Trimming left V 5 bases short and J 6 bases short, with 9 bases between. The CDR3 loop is CASSNTRDTQYF. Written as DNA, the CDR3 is TGTGCCAGCAGTAACACTAGGGATACGCAGTATTTT.

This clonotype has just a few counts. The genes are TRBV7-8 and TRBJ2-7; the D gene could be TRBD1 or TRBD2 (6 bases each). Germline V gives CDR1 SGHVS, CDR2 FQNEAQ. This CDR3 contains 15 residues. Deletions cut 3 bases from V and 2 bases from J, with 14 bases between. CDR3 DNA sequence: TGTGCCAGCAGCTTTTTGCGGGACACACCCTACGAGCAGTACTTC. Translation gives CASSFLRDTPYEQYF.

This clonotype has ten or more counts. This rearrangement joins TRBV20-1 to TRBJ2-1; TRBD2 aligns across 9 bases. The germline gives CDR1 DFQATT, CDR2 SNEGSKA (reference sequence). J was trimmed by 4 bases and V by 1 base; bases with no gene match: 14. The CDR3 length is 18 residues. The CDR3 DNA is TGCAGTGCTAGAGGGGGTAGCGGGGGACACTTAGCTTACAATGAGCAGTTCTTC. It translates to CSARGGSGGHLAYNEQFF.

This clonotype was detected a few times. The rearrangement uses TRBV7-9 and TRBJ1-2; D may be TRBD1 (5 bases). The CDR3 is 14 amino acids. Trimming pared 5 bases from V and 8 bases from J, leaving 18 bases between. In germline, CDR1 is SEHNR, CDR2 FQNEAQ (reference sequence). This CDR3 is CASSPGGPYPGYTF. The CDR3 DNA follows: TGTGCCAGCAGCCCTGGGGGTCCCTACCCGGGCTACACCTTC.

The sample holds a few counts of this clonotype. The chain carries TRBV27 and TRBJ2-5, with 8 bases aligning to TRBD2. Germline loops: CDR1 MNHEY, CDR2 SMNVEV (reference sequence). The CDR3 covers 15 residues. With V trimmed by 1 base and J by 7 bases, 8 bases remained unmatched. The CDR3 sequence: CASSLLAGGSVTQYF. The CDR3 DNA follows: TGTGCCAGCAGTTTATTGGCGGGGGGATCGGTGACCCAGTACTTC.

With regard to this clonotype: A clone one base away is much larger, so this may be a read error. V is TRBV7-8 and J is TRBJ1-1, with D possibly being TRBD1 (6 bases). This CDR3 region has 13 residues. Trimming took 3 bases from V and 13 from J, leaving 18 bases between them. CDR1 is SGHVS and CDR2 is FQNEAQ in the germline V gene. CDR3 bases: TGTGCCAGCAGCTTGGCCATACAGGGCAAAGTTTTCTTT. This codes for CASSLAIQGKVFF. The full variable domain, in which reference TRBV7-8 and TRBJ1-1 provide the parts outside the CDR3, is GAGVSQSPRYKVAKRGQDVALRCDPISGHVSLFWYQQALGQGPEFLTYFQNEAQLDKSGLPSDRFFAERPEGSVSTLKIQRTQQEDSAVYLCASSLAIQGKVFFGQGTRLTVV.

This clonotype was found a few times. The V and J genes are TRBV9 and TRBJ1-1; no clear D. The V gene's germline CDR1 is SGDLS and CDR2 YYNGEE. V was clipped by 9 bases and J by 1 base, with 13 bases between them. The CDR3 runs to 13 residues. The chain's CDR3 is CATARVQNTEAFF. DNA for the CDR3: TGTGCCACCGCCCGGGTTCAGAACACTGAAGCTTTCTTT.

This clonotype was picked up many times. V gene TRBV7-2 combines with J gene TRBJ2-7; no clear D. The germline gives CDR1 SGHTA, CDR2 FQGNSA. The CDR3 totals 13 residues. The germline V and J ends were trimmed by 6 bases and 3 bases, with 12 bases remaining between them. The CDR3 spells CASRPGHSYEQYF. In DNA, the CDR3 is TGTGCCAGCAGGCCCGGCCACAGCTACGAGCAGTACTTC.

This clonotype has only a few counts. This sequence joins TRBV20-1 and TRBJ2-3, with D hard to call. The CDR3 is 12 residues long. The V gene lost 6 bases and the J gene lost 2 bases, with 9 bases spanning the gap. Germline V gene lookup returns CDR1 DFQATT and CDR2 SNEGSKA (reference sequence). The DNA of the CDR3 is TGCAGTGCCTTTGATCCCACAGATACGCAGTATTTT. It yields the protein CSAFDPTDTQYF.

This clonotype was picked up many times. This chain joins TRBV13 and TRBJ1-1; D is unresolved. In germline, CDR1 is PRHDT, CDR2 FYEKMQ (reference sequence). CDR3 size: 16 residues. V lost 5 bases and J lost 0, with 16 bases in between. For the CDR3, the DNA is TGTGCCAGCAGCCGTCTTATAGCCAACATGAACACTGAAGCTTTCTTT. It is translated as CASSRLIANMNTEAFF. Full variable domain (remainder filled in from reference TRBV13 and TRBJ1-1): AAGVIQSPRHLIKEKRETATLKCYPIPRHDTVYWYQQGPGQDPQFLISFYEKMQSDKGSIPDRFSAQQFSDYHSELNMSSLELGDSALYFCASSRLIANMNTEAFFGQGTRLTVV.

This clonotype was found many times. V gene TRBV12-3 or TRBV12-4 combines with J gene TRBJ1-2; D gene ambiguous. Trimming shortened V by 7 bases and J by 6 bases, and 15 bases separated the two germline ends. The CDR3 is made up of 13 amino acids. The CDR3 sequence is CASTRTLFDGYTF. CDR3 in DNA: TGTGCCAGCACCCGGACCCTGTTCGATGGCTACACCTTC.

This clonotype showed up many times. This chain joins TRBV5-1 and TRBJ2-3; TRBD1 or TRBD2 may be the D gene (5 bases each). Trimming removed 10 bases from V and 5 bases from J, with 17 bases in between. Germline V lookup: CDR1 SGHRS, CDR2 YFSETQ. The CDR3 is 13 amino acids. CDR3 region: CASGTSGGDTQYF. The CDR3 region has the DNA TGCGCCTCTGGGACCTCAGGCGGAGATACGCAGTATTTT.

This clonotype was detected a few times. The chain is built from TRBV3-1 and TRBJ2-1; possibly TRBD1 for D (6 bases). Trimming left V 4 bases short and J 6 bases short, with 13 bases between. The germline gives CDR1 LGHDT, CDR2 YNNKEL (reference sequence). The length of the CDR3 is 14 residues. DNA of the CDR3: TGTGCCAGCAGCCGCATGCCACAGGGCAATGAGCAGTTCTTC. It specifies CASSRMPQGNEQFF.

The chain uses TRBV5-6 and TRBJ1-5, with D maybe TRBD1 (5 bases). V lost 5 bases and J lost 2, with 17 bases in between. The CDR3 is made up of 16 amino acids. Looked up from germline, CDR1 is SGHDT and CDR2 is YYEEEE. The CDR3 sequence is CASSPSGARGNQPQHF. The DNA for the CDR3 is TGTGCCAGCAGTCCGAGCGGGGCGCGGGGCAATCAGCCCCAGCATTTT.

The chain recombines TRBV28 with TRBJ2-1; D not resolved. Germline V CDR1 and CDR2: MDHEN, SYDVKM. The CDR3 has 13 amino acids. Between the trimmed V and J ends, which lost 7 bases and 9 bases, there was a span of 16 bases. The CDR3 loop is CASKPAPRREQFF. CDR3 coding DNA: TGTGCCAGCAAACCGGCCCCTAGGCGTGAGCAGTTCTTC.

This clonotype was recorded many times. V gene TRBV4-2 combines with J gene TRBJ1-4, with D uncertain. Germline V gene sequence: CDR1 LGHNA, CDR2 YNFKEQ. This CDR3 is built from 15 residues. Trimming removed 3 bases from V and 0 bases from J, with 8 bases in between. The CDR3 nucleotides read TGTGCCAGCAGCCAGATATCCGCAACTAATGAAAAACTGTTTTTT. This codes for CASSQISATNEKLFF.

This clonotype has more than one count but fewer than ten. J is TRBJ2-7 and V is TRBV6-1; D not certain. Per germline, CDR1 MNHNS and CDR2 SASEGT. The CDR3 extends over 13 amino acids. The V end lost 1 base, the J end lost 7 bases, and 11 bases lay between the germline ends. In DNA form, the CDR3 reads TGTGCCAGCAGTGAAGTCGACGAAAATGAGCAGTACTTC. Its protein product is CASSEVDENEQYF.

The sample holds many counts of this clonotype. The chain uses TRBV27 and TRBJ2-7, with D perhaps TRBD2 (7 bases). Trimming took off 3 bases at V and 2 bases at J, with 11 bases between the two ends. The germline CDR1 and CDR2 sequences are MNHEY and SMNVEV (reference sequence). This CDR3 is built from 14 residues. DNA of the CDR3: TGTGCCAGCAGTTTGGGGGGGCGGGCCTACGAGCAGTACTTC. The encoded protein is CASSLGGRAYEQYF.

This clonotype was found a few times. The CDR3 sequence is CASSQRTLKLGDTQYF. The CDR3 DNA follows: TGTGCCAGCAGTCAAAGGACGTTAAAGCTGGGGGATACGCAGTATTTT. This chain joins TRBV28 and TRBJ2-3, with no clear D. The CDR3 is made up of 16 amino acids. Germline assignment: CDR1 MDHEN and CDR2 SYDVKM. V was clipped by 5 bases and J by 6 bases, with 21 bases between them.

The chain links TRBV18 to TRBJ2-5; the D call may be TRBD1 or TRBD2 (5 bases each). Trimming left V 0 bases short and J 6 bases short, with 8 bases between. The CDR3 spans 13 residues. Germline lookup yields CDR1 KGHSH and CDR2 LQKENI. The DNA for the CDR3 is TGTGCCAGCTCACCACCAGGGACGAAGACCCAGTACTTC. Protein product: CASSPPGTKTQYF.